The clone carrying this T cell receptor (beta chain) was observed a single time. Sequencing used immunoSEQ multiplex PCR; TCRdb keeps in-frame clones, though not all of them. The sample lists about 120,000 clones; about nine tenths were seen once. Trimming removed 0 bases at V and 6 bases at J, with 1 base between. This CDR3 is built from 11 residues. CDR1 is SGHRS, CDR2 YFSETQ, per germline. This sample is drawn from a study of T cell responses to AZD1222 COVID-19 vaccine. The sequencing used peripheral blood, collected on day 0 of AZD1222 vaccination. The chain carries TRBV5-1 and TRBJ2-1; unclear D gene. The sequence was obtained from an adult in good health. CDR3 protein: CASSLANEQFF. CDR3 nucleotide sequence: TGCGCCAGCAGCTTGGCCAATGAGCAGTTCTTC. The full variable domain, its missing parts supplied by reference TRBV5-1 and TRBJ2-1, is KAGVTQTPRYLIKTRGQQVTLSCSPISGHRSVSWYQQTPGQGLQFLFEYFSETQRNKGNFPGRFSGRQFSNSRSEMNVSTLELGDSALYLCASSLANEQFFGPGTRLTVL.